This T cell receptor (beta chain) emerged from a study of T cells in Graves' hyperthyroidism and ophthalmopathy. This clonotype was seen many times. TCR beta CDR3 regions were amplified from RNA. The TCR CDR3 first-round RT-PCR relied on the HTBI primer set. TCRdb analysed the multiplex PCR reads with MiXCR anew, one entry per CDR3 protein. Here the sample spans about 550,000 distinct CDR3 sequences, less than 25% being singletons. Graves' hyperthyroidism was deemed stable absent ophthalmopathy progression within 18 months. Patients with uncontrolled infections, other autoimmune diseases, pregnancy or lactation were excluded. The diagnostic basis comprised clinical symptoms, serum thyroxine and TRAb, thyroid ultrasound and orbital computed tomography. Input material: blood. The sequence was obtained from a young man with Graves' hyperthyroidism.

The DNA for the CDR3 is TGTGCCAGCAGTTCGTCCAGACTCTACGAGCAGTACTTC. It yields the protein CASSSSRLYEQYF. V is TRBV6-2 or TRBV6-3 and J is TRBJ2-7, with unresolved D. CDR3 length: 13 residues. CDR1 is MNHEY, CDR2 SVGEGT, per germline. V was trimmed by 4 bases and J by 3 bases, leaving 10 bases between them.